The 13 T cell receptor beta chains in this list originate from one sample, sequenced in a study of blood T cells in healthy people across ages. A second about 6 to 12 cycle PCR used barcoded and J-beta primers. TCRdb recomputed calls from the 5' RACE reads with MiXCR, one row per CDR3 protein. The sample contains fewer than 2 million distinct CDR3 sequences, roughly two fifths of which appear only once. Sequenced input: blood. The origin of the receptors is a human donor in good health.

The chain recombines TRBV4-1 with TRBJ2-2; 7 bases fit TRBD1. CDR1 is MGHRA, CDR2 YSYEKL, per germline. The CDR3 is 15 residues long. Trimming took 0 bases from V and 9 from J; bases not matched to a gene: 7. The CDR3 protein is CASSQETGPIRELFF. For the CDR3, the DNA is TGCGCCAGCAGCCAAGAGACAGGGCCAATCAGGGAGCTGTTTTTT.

This clonotype occurred a few times. This chain uses TRBV28 with TRBJ2-7; TRBD1 agrees at 8 bases. J lost 3 bases, V lost 6 bases, and 10 bases had no gene match. Germline V gene data show CDR1 as MDHEN and CDR2 as SYDVKM. The CDR3 loop spans 15 amino acids. CDR3 region: CASSPPATGDYEQYF. The DNA for the CDR3 is TGTGCCAGCAGCCCCCCAGCGACAGGGGACTACGAGCAGTACTTC. Complete variable domain (other parts from reference TRBV28 and TRBJ2-7): DVKVTQSSRYLVKRTGEKVFLECVQDMDHENMFWYRQDPGLGLRLIYFSYDVKMKEKGDIPEGYSVSREKKERFSLILESASTNQTSMYLCASSPPATGDYEQYFGPGTRLTVT.

This clonotype appeared a few times. V gene TRBV11-2 combines with J gene TRBJ2-7; D unresolved. Germline CDR1 and CDR2: SGHAT and FQNNGV. The CDR3 covers 15 residues. V lost 5 bases and J 0 bases, leaving 14 bases between the germline ends. The CDR3 loop is CASSHTPDRSYEQYF. CDR3 nucleotides: TGTGCCAGCAGCCATACCCCGGACCGCTCCTACGAGCAGTACTTC.

As for this clonotype: This may be a read error: a much more frequent sequence differs by one nucleotide. This chain connects TRBV12-3 or TRBV12-4 to TRBJ1-1, with a possible D match to TRBD1 (6 bases). The CDR3 loop spans 13 amino acids. The germline V and J ends were trimmed by 7 bases and 1 base, with 10 bases remaining between them. Here the CDR3 DNA reads TGTGCCAGCACCTCGGACAGGAACACTGAAGCTTTCTTT. The encoded protein is CASTSDRNTEAFF.

Comment on this clonotype: Its ends do not fully match the called genes, so a read error is possible. The chain uses TRBV7-9 and TRBJ2-1, with D uncertain. The CDR3 runs to 17 residues. CDR1 SEHNR and CDR2 FQNEAQ come from the germline V gene (reference sequence). As DNA, the CDR3 is TGTTCCAGCAGCTTAAGTAAGGGTCGAAGCTCCTACAATGAGCAGTTCTTC. It encodes CSSSLSKGRSSYNEQFF.

The J gene is TRBJ2-1, the V gene TRBV7-8; a possible D gene is TRBD2 (7 bases). Germline V lookup: CDR1 SGHVS, CDR2 FQNEAQ. The CDR3 totals 17 residues. Between the trimmed V and J ends, which lost 6 bases and 5 bases, there was a span of 23 bases. CDR3 sequence: CASRHPYGGGTNNEQFF. CDR3 nucleotides: TGTGCCAGCAGACACCCCTATGGCGGGGGCACGAACAATGAGCAGTTCTTC. The variable domain in full, completed from reference TRBV7-8 and TRBJ2-1, reads GAGVSQSPRYKVAKRGQDVALRCDPISGHVSLFWYQQALGQGPEFLTYFQNEAQLDKSGLPSDRFFAERPEGSVSTLKIQRTQQEDSAVYLCASRHPYGGGTNNEQFFGPGTRLTVL.

The genes are TRBV7-2 and TRBJ2-1, with 12 positions matching TRBD2. The germline gives CDR1 SGHTA, CDR2 FQGNSA. The J segment lost 8 bases and the V segment lost 5 bases, leaving 7 bases of the junction unmatched. This CDR3 region has 15 residues. CDR3 protein: CASSPLAGGPYEQFF. The CDR3 nucleotides read TGTGCCAGCAGCCCCCTAGCGGGGGGGCCCTATGAGCAGTTCTTC.

This chain connects TRBV7-9 to TRBJ1-4, with 7 bases lining up with TRBD1. The V and J ends lost 3 bases and 3 bases, in that order; junction bases with no gene match: 1. The CDR3 spans 14 residues. Germline assignment: CDR1 SEHNR and CDR2 FQNEAQ (reference sequence). CDR3 protein: CASSFGQANEKLFF. CDR3 nucleotides: TGTGCCAGCAGCTTCGGACAGGCTAATGAAAAACTGTTTTTT.

The chain has TRBV7-2 and TRBJ2-3; D possibly corresponds to TRBD2 (5 bases). CDR3 length: 16 amino acids. The germline V gene has CDR1 SGHTA and CDR2 FQGNSA. Trimming took 5 bases from V and 0 from J, leaving 15 bases between them. The CDR3 loop is CASSRSGGTSTDTQYF. DNA of the CDR3: TGTGCCAGCAGCCGAAGCGGAGGCACTAGCACAGATACGCAGTATTTT.

CDR3 in DNA: TGCGCCAGCAGCTGGGGGACAGGGAACAATGAGCAGTTCTTC. Protein product: CASSWGTGNNEQFF. The gene calls are TRBV4-3 and TRBJ2-1; TRBD1 matches at 9 bases. V shed 5 bases, J shed 5 bases, and the junction held 4 bases outside the gene matches. The CDR3 contains 14 residues. Per germline, CDR1 LGHNA and CDR2 YSLEER.

In its sample, this clonotype was seen once. The chain carries TRBV18 and TRBJ1-5; 9 nucleotides align to TRBD1. The V gene end was trimmed by 3 bases and the J gene end by 9 bases; junction bases not matched to a gene: 18. The CDR3 has 18 residues. Germline assignment: CDR1 KGHSH and CDR2 LQKENI. The DNA of the CDR3 is TGTGCCAGCTCACCCGCGACAGGGGGAGCGGGGACGTATCGGCCCCAGCATTTT. Protein sequence: CASSPATGGAGTYRPQHF.

The chain combines TRBV28 with TRBJ2-7; no firm D call. This CDR3 contains 15 residues. V lost 5 bases and J 0 bases, leaving 14 bases between the germline ends. CDR1 is MDHEN and CDR2 is SYDVKM in the germline V gene. CDR3: CASSIRNPGSYEQYF. The DNA of the CDR3 is TGTGCCAGCAGTATCAGGAACCCTGGCTCCTACGAGCAGTACTTC.

This clonotype was detected many times. The gene calls are TRBV5-1 and TRBJ1-6, with unresolved D. V lost 5 bases and J 0 bases, leaving 3 bases between the germline ends. CDR3 size: 13 residues. Germline loops: CDR1 SGHRS, CDR2 YFSETQ. This CDR3 is CASRNSYNSPLHF. The CDR3 nucleotides are TGCGCCAGCAGAAACTCCTATAATTCACCCCTCCACTTT.